This record concerns one T cell receptor (beta chain) sequence. The data were taken from a study of OX40 agonist ivuxolimab in advanced cancers. Produced via immunoSEQ multiplex PCR; TCRdb's table is partial and in-frame only. The table includes tens of thousands of clones, approximately 90% detected once. In germline, CDR1 is SGHRS, CDR2 YFSETQ. J was trimmed by 1 base and V by 2 bases; bases with no gene match: 2. This CDR3 is built from 15 residues. The chain employs TRBV5-1 and TRBJ2-3; 9 nucleotides match TRBD2. The sample in question was CD4+ or CD8+ T cells sorted from blood, obtained in a trial of the OX40 agonist ivuxolimab. The origin of this receptor is an adult with an advanced solid tumor such as melanoma, head and neck, liver or kidney cancer. Here the CDR3 reads CASSFSGSGTDTQYF. In DNA form, the CDR3 reads TGCGCCAGCAGCTTTAGCGGGAGTGGCACAGATACGCAGTATTTT.